This T cell receptor (beta chain) derives from a study of graft-versus-host responses after intestinal transplantation. The protocol was immunoSEQ multiplex PCR, while the TCRdb copy is restricted to in-frame clones and leaves out a portion. The sample holds 35,000 to 45,000 clones, over 85% seen once. From germline, CDR1 is SGHAT and CDR2 FQNNGV. V dropped 2 bases and J dropped 0 bases, with 8 bases sitting between them. This CDR3 spans 14 amino acids. This chain connects TRBV11-2 to TRBJ2-7; unclear D gene. Sequenced material: PBMCs, taken 267 days after transplant. This clonotype originated in a human patient who received an intestinal transplant, so some T cells may come from the graft donor. Here the CDR3 reads CASSLYGRSYEQYF. In nucleotides, the CDR3 is TGTGCCAGCAGCTTATACGGGCGCTCCTACGAGCAGTACTTC.